What follows are 28 T cell receptor beta chains derived from one specimen sequenced in a study of identical twins. One entry per CDR3 protein, called by TCRdb with MiXCR from the 5' RACE reads. Among 1.5 million to 2 million distinct CDR3 sequences listed, about 30% were seen once. What was sequenced was cord blood. These receptors were collected from a newborn girl in good health.

A note on this clonotype: This likely reflects a read error, since a far larger clone is one base away. The chain employs TRBV12-3 or TRBV12-4 and TRBJ2-1, with 9 bases aligning to TRBD2. The CDR3 covers 15 residues. V trimming: 6 bases; J trimming: 4 bases; junction bases outside the gene matches: 7. CDR3 region: CASSRPAGGYNEQFF. As DNA, the CDR3 is TGTGCCAGCAGCCGGCCAGCGGGGGGTTACAATGAGCAGTTCTTC.

In regard to this clonotype: One end of the junction is discordant with germline, which a read error may explain. This rearrangement joins TRBV3-1 to TRBJ2-1, with D uncertain. CDR1 is LGHDT and CDR2 is YNNKEL in the germline V gene (reference sequence). The CDR3 is made up of 14 amino acids. CDR3 sequence reads: CVSSQDLKSNEQFF. The CDR3 DNA reads as TGTGTCAGCAGCCAAGATCTGAAGTCCAATGAGCAGTTCTTC.

The V and J genes are TRBV25-1 and TRBJ1-5; D remains unclear. The CDR3 contains 12 residues. CDR1 is MGHDK and CDR2 is SYGVNS in the germline V gene. Trimming removed 3 bases from V and 11 bases from J, with 11 bases in between. CDR3 residues: CASSDGWLAQHF. DNA for the CDR3: TGTGCCAGCAGTGACGGGTGGCTAGCCCAGCATTTT.

This clonotype was recorded a few times. An end of the junction differs from the germline gene, which may be a read error. The chain carries TRBV6-6 and TRBJ2-5, with a weak D call TRBD2 (6 bases). This CDR3 has 15 residues. Germline CDR1 is MNHNY and CDR2 is SVGAGI (reference sequence). In nucleotides, the CDR3 is TGTGCCAGCAGTTATCGGGGGAGGAACCAAGAGAGCCAGTACTTC. Its translation: CASSYRGRNQESQYF.

This rearrangement joins TRBV7-9 to TRBJ2-7, with 9 bases lining up with TRBD1. The germline gives CDR1 SEHNR, CDR2 FQNEAQ (reference sequence). V lost 1 base to trimming and J lost 2 bases; unmatched junction nucleotides: 9. This CDR3 contains 17 residues. The CDR3 region has the DNA TGTGCCAGCAGCTTAGGTATTCGCGGGACAGGGACCTACGAGCAGTACTTC. Translating gives CASSLGIRGTGTYEQYF.

The table lists this clonotype with a few counts. The chain combines TRBV20-1 with TRBJ1-3; 8 nucleotides line up with TRBD1. The CDR3 runs 14 residues. Germline V lookup: CDR1 DFQATT, CDR2 SNEGSKA (reference sequence). The junction had 8 bases not matched to a gene; V was cut back by 6 bases and J by 4 bases. CDR3 coding DNA: TGCAGTGCCCCCCGGACAGGGTTCGGAAACACCATATATTTT. It translates to CSAPRTGFGNTIYF.

V usage is TRBV5-1 and J usage is TRBJ1-4; D gene ambiguous. CDR3 length: 14 amino acids. The germline V gene encodes CDR1 SGHRS and CDR2 YFSETQ. The V end lost 2 bases, the J end lost 4 bases, and 9 bases lay between the germline ends. In nucleotides, the CDR3 is TGCGCCAGCAGCTTATCAGCTTTTAATGAAAAACTGTTTTTT. It codes for CASSLSAFNEKLFF.

The chain couples TRBV6-1 to TRBJ1-1, with D tentatively TRBD1 (6 bases). V gave up 8 bases and J gave up 2 bases, with 21 bases separating them. The CDR3 runs 16 residues. Germline assignment: CDR1 MNHNS and CDR2 SASEGT. This chain's CDR3 is CASLRRPGALNTEAFF. CDR3 DNA: TGTGCCAGCCTCCGGCGCCCAGGGGCCTTAAACACTGAAGCTTTCTTT.

A few counts support this clonotype. The J gene is TRBJ2-3, the V gene TRBV20-1, with 8 bases identical to TRBD1. V dropped 8 bases and J dropped 2; count of bases not matched to a gene: 9. Germline V gene sequence: CDR1 DFQATT, CDR2 SNEGSKA (reference sequence). The CDR3 covers 14 residues. CDR3 coding DNA: TGCAGTTCTGGGGACAGGCGACTCACAGATACGCAGTATTTT. This translates into CSSGDRRLTDTQYF.

For the CDR3, the DNA is TGTGCCAGCAGTTCGACTAGCGGGACACTATACGAGCAGTACTTC. Its translation: CASSSTSGTLYEQYF. The rearrangement joins TRBV28 to TRBJ2-5, with TRBD2 matching over 11 bases. The J call is uncertain, as TRBJ2-7 better fits the DNA end. Germline CDR1 reads MDHEN; CDR2 reads SYDVKM. The CDR3 extends over 15 amino acids.

The table lists this clonotype with a few counts. V and J are TRBV10-2 and TRBJ1-2; possibly TRBD1 for D (6 bases). V gave up 3 bases and J gave up 0 bases, with 20 bases separating them. Germline CDR1 reads WSHSY; CDR2 reads SAAADI. The length of the CDR3 is 18 residues. The CDR3: CASSESGRQVLANYGYTF. The CDR3 nucleotides are TGCGCCAGCAGTGAATCCGGAAGACAGGTCTTAGCTAACTATGGCTACACCTTC.

The V and J genes are TRBV5-1 and TRBJ1-1, with D possibly matching TRBD1 (6 bases). V lost 4 bases to trimming and J lost 5 bases, with 15 bases between them. CDR3 length: 14 residues. Germline V gene data show CDR1 as SGHRS and CDR2 as YFSETQ. The CDR3 protein is CASSIHRAGTEAFF. The CDR3 DNA reads TGCGCCAGCAGCATCCACAGGGCTGGGACTGAAGCTTTCTTT.

This clonotype has just a few counts. V gene TRBV20-1 combines with J gene TRBJ1-5; no firm D call. The length of the CDR3 is 12 residues. CDR1 is DFQATT and CDR2 is SNEGSKA in the germline V gene (reference sequence). V was clipped by 3 bases and J by 5 bases, with 8 bases between them. As DNA, the CDR3 is TGCAGTGCTAGTGGGCAGGATCAGCCCCAGCATTTT. Protein product: CSASGQDQPQHF.

This sequence joins TRBV28 and TRBJ2-1; 8 nucleotides align to TRBD2. The CDR3 has 15 residues. The germline V gene encodes CDR1 MDHEN and CDR2 SYDVKM. Losses at the gene ends were 3 bases for V and 10 bases for J; bases not matched to a gene: 11. The CDR3 coding sequence is TGTGCCAGCAGTTTCCTCCGGGGGGGCAACTACGAGCAGTTCTTC. Amino acids: CASSFLRGGNYEQFF.

This chain connects TRBV28 to TRBJ2-1, with D perhaps matching TRBD2 (6 bases). Germline V gene sequence: CDR1 MDHEN, CDR2 SYDVKM. CDR3 size: 14 residues. V lost 1 base and J 7 bases, leaving 11 bases between the germline ends. The CDR3 loop reads CASSLFRTKNEQFF. DNA of the CDR3: TGTGCCAGCAGTTTATTCAGGACTAAGAATGAGCAGTTCTTC. Full variable domain (missing parts from reference TRBV28 and TRBJ2-1): DVKVTQSSRYLVKRTGEKVFLECVQDMDHENMFWYRQDPGLGLRLIYFSYDVKMKEKGDIPEGYSVSREKKERFSLILESASTNQTSMYLCASSLFRTKNEQFFGPGTRLTVL.

The chain joins TRBV28 to TRBJ1-2, with a possible D match to TRBD1 (5 bases). V lost 10 bases and J 5 bases, leaving 11 bases between the germline ends. The CDR3 is 11 residues long. The germline gives CDR1 MDHEN, CDR2 SYDVKM. The CDR3 DNA reads as TGTGCCACCTGGGGGGGGTATGGCTACACCTTC. Translation gives CATWGGYGYTF.

This clonotype was found a few times. This sequence joins TRBV20-1 and TRBJ2-7, with 7 bases fitting TRBD1. Germline-derived CDR1 and CDR2 are DFQATT and SNEGSKA (reference sequence). V lost 3 bases, J lost 0 bases, and 5 bases stayed unmatched. The CDR3 totals 14 residues. The DNA of the CDR3 is TGCAGTGCTAGTGAGGGGGCCCCCTCCTACGAGCAGTACTTC. Protein sequence: CSASEGAPSYEQYF.

The chain recombines TRBV5-1 with TRBJ2-3; the D call may be TRBD1 or TRBD2 (6 bases each). Germline loops: CDR1 SGHRS, CDR2 YFSETQ. The CDR3 spans 15 residues. The V end lost 0 bases, the J end lost 4 bases, and 12 bases lay between the germline ends. This chain's CDR3 is CASSLAGARSDTQYF. The CDR3 DNA follows: TGCGCCAGCAGCTTGGCGGGGGCGCGCTCAGATACGCAGTATTTT. Supplemented by reference TRBV5-1 and TRBJ2-3, the full variable domain reads KAGVTQTPRYLIKTRGQQVTLSCSPISGHRSVSWYQQTPGQGLQFLFEYFSETQRNKGNFPGRFSGRQFSNSRSEMNVSTLELGDSALYLCASSLAGARSDTQYFGPGTRLTVL.

This clonotype came up a few times. The genes are TRBV12-2 and TRBJ2-7; the table's D call of TRBD1 was not tested on the DNA. TRBV12-2 is labeled a pseudogene. The CDR3 length is 15 residues. DNA for the CDR3: TGTGCAAGTCGCTTAGTGGACAGTTCCTCCTACGAGCAGTACTTC. This sequence encodes CASRLVDSSSYEQYF.

The V and J genes are TRBV5-4 and TRBJ2-3; 12 bases are a match to TRBD1. J was trimmed by 4 bases and V by 3 bases; bases with no gene match: 6. This CDR3 is 16 amino acids long. Germline V gene lookup returns CDR1 SGHNT and CDR2 YYREEE (reference sequence). CDR3: CASSYPGDRGPDTQYF. The CDR3 region has the DNA TGTGCCAGCAGCTATCCTGGGGACAGGGGGCCAGATACGCAGTATTTT.

On this clonotype: One end of the junction is discordant with germline, which a read error may explain. V gene TRBV6-1 combines with J gene TRBJ1-2; D gene ambiguous. The CDR3 is 12 residues long. Germline V gene sequence: CDR1 MNHNS, CDR2 SASEGT. In nucleotides, the CDR3 is TGTGCCAGCAGTCCTTTAGACTATGACTACACCTTC. It yields the protein CASSPLDYDYTF.

J is TRBJ1-2 and V is TRBV5-8; TRBD1 agrees at 7 bases. There are 13 residues in the CDR3. Trimming took 1 base from V and 6 from J; bases not matched to a gene: 3. In germline, CDR1 is SGHTS, CDR2 YDEGEE. The DNA for the CDR3 is TGTGCCAGCAGCTTGAGGGGGCGTAATGGCTACACCTTC. The encoded protein is CASSLRGRNGYTF. Drawing the rest from reference TRBV5-8 and TRBJ1-2, the complete variable domain is EAGVTQSPTHLIKTRGQQATLRCSPISGHTSVYWYQQALGLGLQFLLWYDEGEERNRGNFPPRFSGRQFPNYSSELNVNALELEDSALYLCASSLRGRNGYTFGSGTRLTVV.

This chain connects TRBV27 to TRBJ2-1; D may be TRBD2 (7 bases). The germline V gene has CDR1 MNHEY and CDR2 SMNVEV (reference sequence). V shed 8 bases and J shed 3 bases, with 20 bases lying between them. The CDR3 is 16 residues long. Written as DNA, the CDR3 is TGTGCCAGCCGCTTTGGGGGGGGGCTCCTCTACAATGAGCAGTTCTTC. Its translation is CASRFGGGLLYNEQFF.

The chain couples TRBV4-2 to TRBJ1-2, with D unclear. Germline values: CDR1 LGHNA, CDR2 YNFKEQ. Trimming shortened V by 2 bases and J by 8 bases, and 6 bases separated the two germline ends. This CDR3 is built from 11 residues. CDR3 DNA: TGTGCCAGCAGCCAACGGAGGGGCTACACCTTC. This encodes CASSQRRGYTF.

This clonotype is a singleton in its sample. The chain links TRBV24-1 to TRBJ2-2, with 11 nucleotides matching TRBD2. With V trimmed by 4 bases and J by 0 bases, 3 bases remained unmatched. Germline V lookup: CDR1 KGHDR, CDR2 SFDVKD. The CDR3 has 17 residues. In DNA, the CDR3 is TGTGCCACCAGTGAGGCTAGCGGGGGGCCGAACACCGGGGAGCTGTTTTTT. This translates into CATSEASGGPNTGELFF.

The chain couples TRBV7-9 to TRBJ2-4; D is unclear. Trimming left V 7 bases short and J 6 bases short, with 13 bases between. The CDR3 is made up of 13 amino acids. In germline, CDR1 is SEHNR, CDR2 FQNEAQ (reference sequence). In DNA form, the CDR3 reads TGTGCCAGCACCTACAACAGCCTAAACATTCAGTACTTC. Its translation is CASTYNSLNIQYF. Full variable domain (outside the CDR3, taken from reference TRBV7-9 and TRBJ2-4): DTGVSQNPRHKITKRGQNVTFRCDPISEHNRLYWYRQTLGQGPEFLTYFQNEAQLEKSRLLSDRFSAERPKGSFSTLEIQRTEQGDSAMYLCASTYNSLNIQYFGAGTRLSVL.

The rearrangement uses TRBV27 and TRBJ2-7; 7 positions match TRBD2. The ends lost 3 bases at V and 4 bases at J; junction bases unmatched: 3. CDR1 MNHEY and CDR2 SMNVEV come from the germline V gene (reference sequence). CDR3 length: 13 residues. CDR3 loop: CASSFSSGYEQYF. As DNA, the CDR3 is TGTGCCAGCAGTTTCTCTAGCGGATACGAGCAGTACTTC.

This CDR3 is CSAGQTGKYGYTF. The CDR3 coding sequence is TGCAGTGCGGGCCAAACAGGGAAATATGGCTACACCTTC. The J gene is TRBJ1-2, the V gene TRBV20-1, with D perhaps TRBD1 (6 bases). CDR1 is DFQATT and CDR2 is SNEGSKA in the germline V gene (reference sequence). The CDR3 sequence is 13 residues long. V dropped 6 bases and J dropped 5 bases, with 16 bases sitting between them.